Listed below are T cell receptor beta chains from one sample, sequenced in a study of blood T cells in healthy people across ages. TCRdb re-derived calls from the 5' RACE reads in MiXCR, one entry per CDR3 protein. Found here are some 1.6 million distinct CDR3 sequences, around 35% of them singletons; the top ten hold around 10%. The sequencing input was blood. The source of these receptors is a woman in her 30s in good health. Both conserved end residues are part of each CDR3. Each record gives: clone size, D gene, J gene, V gene, CDR3 protein, CDR3 DNA. The D gene is left open where the match is weak. A row's size may be missing; if present it is once, few, many or a size class.

clone size: few; D gene: NA; J gene: TRBJ2-3; V gene: TRBV21-1; CDR3 protein: CASAGTGVPDTQYF; CDR3 DNA: TGTGCCAGCGCCGGGACAGGGGTCCCAGATACGCAGTATTTT
clone size: few; D gene: TRBD1; J gene: TRBJ1-4; V gene: TRBV20-1; CDR3 protein: CSAKKDRGEWKLFF; CDR3 DNA: TGCAGTGCTAAGAAGGACAGGGGGGAATGGAAACTGTTTTTT
clone size: NA; D gene: NA; J gene: TRBJ1-2; V gene: TRBV5-6; CDR3 protein: CASTRRKGNYGYTF; CDR3 DNA: TGTGCCAGCACCCGACGGAAGGGGAACTATGGCTACACCTTC
clone size: few; D gene: TRBD2; J gene: TRBJ2-3; V gene: TRBV6-5; CDR3 protein: CASSYSTGSSGRGTDTQYF; CDR3 DNA: TGTGCCAGCAGTTACTCGACCGGGTCTAGCGGGAGAGGCACAGATACGCAGTATTTT
clone size: few; D gene: NA; J gene: TRBJ1-5; V gene: TRBV20-1; CDR3 protein: CSASGQGFSNQPQHF; CDR3 DNA: TGCAGTGCTAGTGGCCAGGGATTTAGCAATCAGCCCCAGCATTTT
clone size: NA; D gene: TRBD1; J gene: TRBJ2-1; V gene: TRBV5-1; CDR3 protein: CASSLATGAFNEQFF; CDR3 DNA: TGCGCCAGCAGCTTGGCGACAGGGGCTTTCAATGAGCAGTTCTTC
clone size: NA; D gene: TRBD2; J gene: TRBJ2-7; V gene: TRBV4-1; CDR3 protein: CASSQRTSGTEQYF; CDR3 DNA: TGCGCCAGCAGCCAAAGGACTAGCGGGACCGAGCAGTACTTC
clone size: NA; D gene: NA; J gene: TRBJ2-3; V gene: TRBV7-8; CDR3 protein: CASSLIRARPYSTGTQYF; CDR3 DNA: TGTGCCAGCAGCTTAATTAGGGCTCGACCCTATAGCACAGGTACGCAGTATTTT
clone size: NA; D gene: NA; J gene: TRBJ2-5; V gene: TRBV5-1; CDR3 protein: CASREGILMETQYF; CDR3 DNA: TGCGCCAGCAGAGAGGGAATACTGATGGAGACCCAGTACTTC
clone size: NA; D gene: NA; J gene: TRBJ1-2; V gene: TRBV12-3/TRBV12-4; CDR3 protein: CASSPPVDRGRYTF; CDR3 DNA: TGTGCCAGCAGTCCCCCCGTTGATCGGGGCCGCTACACCTTC
clone size: few; D gene: NA; J gene: TRBJ1-1; V gene: TRBV5-6; CDR3 protein: CASSLAGAGTEAFF; CDR3 DNA: TGTGCCAGCAGTTTAGCAGGGGCAGGAACTGAAGCTTTCTTT
clone size: few; D gene: NA; J gene: TRBJ2-6; V gene: TRBV3-1; CDR3 protein: CASSQIHFSGANVLTF; CDR3 DNA: TGTGCCAGCAGCCAAATCCACTTCTCTGGGGCCAACGTCCTGACTTTC
clone size: many; D gene: NA; J gene: TRBJ2-7; V gene: TRBV28; CDR3 protein: CASSQYEQYF; CDR3 DNA: TGTGCCAGCAGCCAGTACGAGCAGTACTTC
clone size: NA; D gene: TRBD2; J gene: TRBJ2-5; V gene: TRBV6-5; CDR3 protein: CASSYSTSGGQTQYF; CDR3 DNA: TGTGCCAGCAGTTACAGCACTAGCGGGGGCCAAACCCAGTACTTC
clone size: many; D gene: NA; J gene: TRBJ2-7; V gene: TRBV5-1; CDR3 protein: CASSETGRDYEQYF; CDR3 DNA: TGCGCCAGCAGCGAGACAGGCCGGGACTATGAGCAGTACTTC